This T cell receptor (beta chain) was found in a study of cytomegalovirus exposure and HLA in healthy donors. The CDR3 sequence is 15 residues long. V was trimmed by 3 bases and J by 2 bases, leaving 14 bases between them. CDR1 and CDR2 from the germline V gene are SGHRS and YFSETQ. Study findings and constraints: The availability of immune exposure information extended only to CMV serostatus. Investigators reported 150 to 200 TCR beta chains as tied to cytomegalovirus.

It was with 60 Vbeta and 13 Jbeta primers that the PCR ran. In the study's own analysis: An analysis that came later counted 70 million to 100 million unique TCR beta chains, approximately 10 million shared. TCRdb's table, derived via immunoSEQ multiplex PCR, lists solely in-frame clones and lacks some. V, J and clone size are taken as reported in that table, and D and trimming were inferred from the DNA itself. This repertoire shows over 100,000 clones, around 85% found once; its top ten account for around 2%. About this clone: Its antigen is unknown.

The chain is built from TRBV5-1 and TRBJ1-2, with a possible D match to TRBD1 (6 bases). The TCR originated in a man aged 25-45 years in good health and CMV-seronegative. Input material: PBMCs. The CDR3 DNA reads TGCGCCAGCAGCTCCGGGACACTCCTAAACTATGGCTACACCTTC. It specifies CASSSGTLLNYGYTF.